This T cell receptor beta chain was obtained from a study of cytomegalovirus exposure and HLA in healthy donors. Notes on the study in general: Relative to the approximately 700-donor mean, N-insertions were reportedly fewer in an Asian-associated ancestry cluster in a later analysis. The authors later found HLA-associated TCR beta chains more clonally expanded than equally common others.

PCR was performed using 60 Vbeta and 13 Jbeta primers. Profiling relied on immunoSEQ multiplex PCR, and the TCRdb table lists in-frame clones only, not all of them. The repertoire holds about 140,000 clones, about 79% seen once, with under 2% in the top ten. J lost 1 base, V lost 4 bases, and 3 bases had no gene match. The germline V gene has CDR1 LNHDA and CDR2 SQIVND (reference sequence). The CDR3 spans 14 residues. About this clone: What it binds is not known.

It was healthy bone marrow donors who served as donors. The chain combines TRBV19 with TRBJ2-7, with TRBD1 matching over 8 bases. The sample comprised PBMCs. This TCR was recovered from a female donor in good health and CMV-seropositive. The CDR3 coding sequence is TGTGCCAGTAGTACGGACAGGGAATCCTACGAGCAGTACTTC. It is translated as CASSTDRESYEQYF.